The TCR beta chain under discussion was sequenced for a study of blood T cell repertoires in COVID-19. Study context: Researchers got acute and convalescent COVID-19 samples from the United States, Italy and Spain.

The study counted Cohort 3 donors as recovered given two negative PCRs, clearance, or symptom resolution. Per the original data handling: Estimates of nucleated cell counts were drawn from the amplification of reference gene primers. Sequenced by immunoSEQ multiplex PCR; TCRdb stores in-frame clones only, minus some. The V and J calls and the clone size are those of that table, but D and trimming were determined from the DNA. The sample contains 270,000 or so clones, about 80% of which appear only once. The germline gives CDR1 MNHEY, CDR2 SMNVEV (reference sequence). The CDR3 is 15 residues long. V was clipped by 3 bases and J by 6 bases, with 12 bases between them.

The sequence was collected from a man in his fifties who had recovered from COVID-19. The chain joins TRBV27 to TRBJ1-6; no reliable D call. The specimen sequenced was PBMCs or T cells enriched from blood (not recorded which). The CDR3 DNA follows: TGTGCCAGCAGTTTGGAGGGCGTCGGTAATTCACCCCTCCACTTT. It yields the protein CASSLEGVGNSPLHF.